The 20 T cell receptor beta chains in this list originate from one sample, sequenced in a study of T cell responses to AZD1222 COVID-19 vaccine. Some clones are missing from TCRdb's copy, which holds only in-frame ones; the method was immunoSEQ multiplex PCR. The sample lists 100,000 to 150,000 clones; around nine tenths were seen once. The sequenced sample was peripheral blood, obtained on day 0 of AZD1222 vaccination. These receptors were obtained from an adult in good health.

This clone showed up just a few times. V is TRBV27 and J is TRBJ2-1; 15 bases are shared with TRBD2. The CDR3 runs 19 residues. V was clipped by 6 bases and J by 1 base; unmatched bases: 10. The germline V gene has CDR1 MNHEY and CDR2 SMNVEV (reference sequence). The CDR3: CASRILGLAGGSSYNEQFF. CDR3 coding DNA: TGTGCCAGCAGGATTTTGGGACTAGCGGGGGGTTCTTCCTACAATGAGCAGTTCTTC.

The chain links TRBV27 to TRBJ1-5; no definite D call. V gave up 5 bases and J gave up 0 bases, with 8 bases separating them. CDR1 is MNHEY, CDR2 SMNVEV, per germline (reference sequence). This CDR3 contains 14 residues. The CDR3 sequence: CASSPFDSNQPQHF. The CDR3 DNA sequence: TGTGCCAGCAGTCCCTTCGATAGCAATCAGCCCCAGCATTTT.

CDR3 amino acids: CASRIQGGSGTQYF. CDR3 bases: TGTGCCAGCAGGATACAGGGTGGATCGGGAACCCAGTACTTC. The chain couples TRBV6-5 to TRBJ2-5; tentative D call: TRBD1 (6 bases). Trimming removed 6 bases at V and 8 bases at J, with 19 bases between. The CDR3 runs 14 residues. The V gene's germline CDR1 is MNHEY and CDR2 SVGAGI.

This clone was observed a few times. The chain recombines TRBV5-8 with TRBJ2-5, with 7 bases aligning to TRBD2. The CDR3 loop spans 12 amino acids. CDR1 is SGHTS, CDR2 YDEGEE, per germline. Losses at the gene ends were 4 bases for V and 9 bases for J; bases not matched to a gene: 6. CDR3 coding DNA: TGTGCCAGCAGCAACTACCGGGGGGCCCAGTACTTC. This gives the protein CASSNYRGAQYF.

This sequence joins TRBV19 and TRBJ2-3, with TRBD1 matching 7 bases. Germline V lookup: CDR1 LNHDA, CDR2 SQIVND (reference sequence). V lost 2 bases to trimming and J lost 4 bases; unmatched junction nucleotides: 0. CDR3 size: 13 residues. The CDR3 region has the DNA TGTGCCAGTAGTATACAGGGGGCAGATACGCAGTATTTT. Amino acid sequence: CASSIQGADTQYF.

The chain employs TRBV6-1 and TRBJ2-5; no definite D call. Trimming stripped 1 base from V and 5 bases from J, with 14 bases between. The length of the CDR3 is 15 residues. Per the germline V gene, CDR1 is MNHNS and CDR2 is SASEGT. The CDR3 sequence: CASSEGAQPRETQYF. The CDR3, as DNA: TGTGCCAGCAGTGAAGGAGCACAGCCCCGGGAGACCCAGTACTTC.

V is TRBV2 and J is TRBJ2-7; D remains unclear. V shed 4 bases and J shed 4 bases, with 2 bases lying between them. Germline-derived CDR1 and CDR2 are SNHLY and FYNNEI. The CDR3 is 10 residues long. CDR3: CASSAYEQYF. The CDR3 nucleotides read TGTGCCAGCAGTGCGTACGAGCAGTACTTC.

The chain has TRBV4-1 and TRBJ2-7; 15 bases are shared with TRBD2. The CDR3 extends over 15 amino acids. CDR1 is MGHRA and CDR2 is YSYEKL in the germline V gene. After removal of 4 bases from V and 6 bases from J, the junction contained 4 bases not matched to a gene. CDR3 sequence reads: CASSPGTSGGLEQYF. In DNA, the CDR3 is TGCGCCAGCAGCCCTGGGACTAGCGGGGGGCTCGAGCAGTACTTC.

V is TRBV27 and J is TRBJ2-1, with 9 positions matching TRBD2. The CDR3 covers 14 residues. The V and J ends lost 10 bases and 2 bases, in that order; junction bases with no gene match: 6. Germline V gives CDR1 MNHEY, CDR2 SMNVEV (reference sequence). CDR3 coding DNA: TGTGCCACCAGGACTAGCGACACCTACAATGAGCAGTTCTTC. This codes for CATRTSDTYNEQFF.

The chain carries TRBV6-6 and TRBJ1-1; 8 bases fit TRBD1. The CDR3 covers 16 residues. Germline CDR1 is MNHNY and CDR2 is SVGAGI (reference sequence). Trimming at V came to 5 bases and at J to 4 bases, leaving 12 bases not matched to a gene. The CDR3 reads CASSRLTGAGGTEAFF. For the CDR3, the DNA is TGTGCCAGCAGTCGATTGACAGGGGCGGGGGGCACTGAAGCTTTCTTT.

On this clone itself: Other DNA sequences from this sample encode an identical CDR3 as well. The chain has TRBV12-3 or TRBV12-4 and TRBJ1-1; the D is unclear. Trimming removed 2 bases at V and 3 bases at J, with 7 bases between. The CDR3 consists of 13 residues. The DNA for the CDR3 is TGTGCCAGCAGTTTAACCGGGGACACTGAAGCTTTCTTT. Translated: CASSLTGDTEAFF.

The chain combines TRBV28 with TRBJ2-1, with D perhaps being TRBD1 or TRBD2 (5 bases each). V was cut by 9 bases and J by 9 bases, with 21 bases left in between. The CDR3 extends over 14 amino acids. Germline lookup yields CDR1 MDHEN and CDR2 SYDVKM. The DNA of the CDR3 is TGTGCCAGTCGGGGACCTGTCAGCCGTGGTGAGCAGTTCTTC. Amino acids: CASRGPVSRGEQFF. Full variable domain (outside the CDR3, taken from reference TRBV28 and TRBJ2-1): DVKVTQSSRYLVKRTGEKVFLECVQDMDHENMFWYRQDPGLGLRLIYFSYDVKMKEKGDIPEGYSVSREKKERFSLILESASTNQTSMYLCASRGPVSRGEQFFGPGTRLTVL.

Note on this clone: Other DNA sequences from this sample encode an identical CDR3 as well. The gene calls are TRBV11-2 and TRBJ2-1, with TRBD2 matching 9 bases. Germline V gene data show CDR1 as SGHAT and CDR2 as FQNNGV. V lost 1 base to trimming and J lost 4 bases; unmatched junction nucleotides: 2. CDR3 length equals 15 residues. The CDR3 nucleotides are TGTGCCAGCAGCTTAGGGCTAGCGGGATACAATGAGCAGTTCTTC. Its protein is CASSLGLAGYNEQFF.

CDR3 loop: CAWSTSGSDIQYF. CDR3 sequence (DNA): TGTGCCTGGTCGACTAGCGGGAGCGACATTCAGTACTTC. The genes are TRBV30 and TRBJ2-4; 12 nucleotides agree with TRBD2. With 5 bases clipped from V and 8 bases from J, the junction kept 4 bases outside the gene matches. This CDR3 region has 13 residues. The germline V gene has CDR1 GTSNPN and CDR2 SVGIG (reference sequence).

This clone has just one count. The CDR3 protein is CASSFPPAWPQHF. The CDR3 DNA is TGTGCCAGCAGTTTCCCCCCGGCCTGGCCCCAGCATTTT. V is TRBV6-2 or TRBV6-3 and J is TRBJ1-5, with no clear D. Germline-derived CDR1 and CDR2 are MNHEY and SVGEGT. The CDR3 extends over 13 amino acids. Trimming stripped 4 bases from V and 9 bases from J, with 13 bases between.

The chain has TRBV28 and TRBJ1-2; 7 bases fit TRBD1. The J segment lost 7 bases and the V segment lost 5 bases, leaving 16 bases of the junction unmatched. The length of the CDR3 is 16 residues. Germline lookup yields CDR1 MDHEN and CDR2 SYDVKM. The CDR3 coding sequence is TGTGCCAGCAGTCCCTCCCGCAGGGGGAGGTTTGGTGGCTACACCTTC. It translates to CASSPSRRGRFGGYTF.

The chain has TRBV29-1 and TRBJ2-7; tentative D call: TRBD1 (5 bases). The V end lost 6 bases, the J end lost 4 bases, and 13 bases lay between the germline ends. The CDR3 is made up of 12 amino acids. In germline, CDR1 is SQVTM, CDR2 ANQGSEA. The CDR3 is CSVGHGRYEQYF. The CDR3 nucleotides read TGCAGCGTCGGACACGGGCGTTACGAGCAGTACTTC.

The chain carries TRBV6-5 and TRBJ1-5; D is uncertain. Germline CDR1 and CDR2: MNHEY and SVGAGI. V was clipped by 5 bases and J by 8 bases, with 19 bases between them. The CDR3 sequence is 15 residues long. In nucleotides, the CDR3 is TGTGCCAGCAGTCCCCGGGCCATGGGTATGGAGCCCCAGCATTTT. Its translation is CASSPRAMGMEPQHF.

The CDR3 DNA sequence: TGTGCCAGTAGGCCCCCTCTGAACACCGGGGAGCTGTTTTTT. The encoded protein is CASRPPLNTGELFF. This chain joins TRBV19 and TRBJ2-2, with D unresolved. The CDR3 totals 14 residues. The germline V and J ends were trimmed by 6 bases and 1 base, with 9 bases remaining between them. Germline V gene lookup returns CDR1 LNHDA and CDR2 SQIVND (reference sequence).

The CDR3 spells CASSRQGDSLEQYF. In DNA form, the CDR3 reads TGTGCCAGCAGCCGGCAGGGGGATTCCCTCGAGCAGTACTTC. The chain has TRBV7-8 and TRBJ2-7, with 7 bases fitting TRBD1. J was trimmed by 6 bases and V by 5 bases; bases with no gene match: 10. This CDR3 has 14 residues. Germline loops: CDR1 SGHVS, CDR2 FQNEAQ.